This T cell receptor (beta chain) came from a study of shared clonotypes between healthy human individuals. Naive CD8 cells were CD45RO-negative, positively selected for CCR7, excluding terminally differentiated effector memory CD45RA+ cells. V was clipped by 0 bases and J by 2 bases, with 2 bases between them. CDR1 and CDR2 from the germline V gene are LNHNV and YYDKDF (reference sequence). This CDR3 region has 12 residues. The protocol was immunoSEQ multiplex PCR, while the TCRdb copy is restricted to in-frame clones and leaves out a portion. The data contain hundreds of thousands of clones, roughly 95% of them seen just once; the ten biggest clones take up around 0.11%.

The genes are TRBV15 and TRBJ2-7; the D is unclear. Source material: naive CD8+ T cells sorted from blood. This sequence was found in a woman under 40 in good health. The CDR3 reads CATSRDPYEQYF. CDR3 sequence (DNA): TGTGCCACCAGCAGAGATCCCTACGAGCAGTACTTC.